These 22 T cell receptor beta chains originate from one sample sequenced in a study of cytomegalovirus exposure and HLA in healthy donors. TCRdb's copy holds only in-frame clones and misses some; the assay was immunoSEQ multiplex PCR. The table has 65,000 to 95,000 clones, under 95% seen once; the top ten hold approximately 4%. Sequencing was performed on PBMCs. The receptor source for this set is a woman in her twenties or thirties in good health and CMV-seronegative.

This chain uses TRBV6-5 with TRBJ1-6; 7 bases map to TRBD1. Germline loops: CDR1 MNHEY, CDR2 SVGAGI. After removal of 2 bases from V and 10 bases from J, the junction contained 5 bases not matched to a gene. The CDR3 is 14 amino acids. The CDR3 sequence is CASSYDRGHSPLHF. CDR3 coding DNA: TGTGCCAGCAGTTACGATAGGGGGCACTCACCCCTCCACTTT.

This clone occurred once. The chain uses TRBV6-5 and TRBJ1-2, with D unresolved. The CDR3 is 12 residues long. Germline values: CDR1 MNHEY, CDR2 SVGAGI. Trimming removed 7 bases from V and 4 bases from J, with 10 bases in between. In nucleotides, the CDR3 is TGTGCCAGCAACGAGGGCGGCTATGGCTACACCTTC. Translated, it gives CASNEGGYGYTF.

The chain joins TRBV27 to TRBJ2-3; TRBD2 matches 7 bases. V dropped 4 bases and J dropped 0; count of bases not matched to a gene: 10. The CDR3 consists of 17 residues. Germline values: CDR1 MNHEY, CDR2 SMNVEV (reference sequence). The CDR3 DNA reads TGTGCCAGCAGTTCCCCTCGGGGTAGCGGGAGCACAGATACGCAGTATTTT. This codes for CASSSPRGSGSTDTQYF.

This chain links TRBV12-5 with TRBJ1-3; D gene ambiguous. V dropped 9 bases and J dropped 3 bases, with 18 bases sitting between them. The CDR3 is 15 amino acids. CDR1 is LGHNT, CDR2 FRNRAP, per germline. CDR3: CARRERAVDGNTIYF. CDR3 DNA: TGTGCTAGGCGGGAGAGGGCGGTAGATGGAAACACCATATATTTT.

The V call is TRBV28, the J call TRBJ2-3, with TRBD1 matching 10 bases. After removal of 3 bases from V and 6 bases from J, the junction contained 9 bases not matched to a gene. CDR3 size: 16 residues. The germline CDR1 and CDR2 sequences are MDHEN and SYDVKM. The CDR3 DNA reads TGTGCCAGCAGTTTGGCTGGGACAGGGGTTACGGATACGCAGTATTTT. It is translated as CASSLAGTGVTDTQYF.

This clone was picked up one time. The J gene is TRBJ1-2, the V gene TRBV7-2; the match to TRBD1 covers 8 bases. Germline CDR1 SGHTA, CDR2 FQGNSA. Germline trimming cut 3 bases from V and 5 bases from J; bases unmatched to any gene: 8. The CDR3 is 15 residues long. The CDR3 nucleotides are TGTGCCAGCAGCTTGCAAGGACAGGGAGCTTATGGCTACACCTTC. This codes for CASSLQGQGAYGYTF.

The chain couples TRBV2 to TRBJ2-3, with 7 nucleotides matching TRBD2. The length of the CDR3 is 14 residues. Germline values: CDR1 SNHLY, CDR2 FYNNEI. J lost 2 bases, V lost 6 bases, and 5 bases had no gene match. The CDR3 here is CASRREINTDTQYF. DNA for the CDR3: TGTGCCAGCAGGCGGGAGATTAACACAGATACGCAGTATTTT.

This clone is a singleton in its sample. This rearrangement joins TRBV6-4 to TRBJ2-7; 7 positions agree with TRBD2. This CDR3 contains 13 residues. The V segment lost 9 bases and the J segment 2 bases; nucleotides outside the gene matches: 7. In germline, CDR1 is MRHNA, CDR2 SNTAGT. The CDR3 DNA follows: TGTGCCAGTCCGAAAAGCGGGACCTACGAGCAGTACTTC. Translated: CASPKSGTYEQYF.

The J gene is TRBJ1-4, the V gene TRBV7-9, with D possibly being TRBD1 (5 bases). The CDR3 spans 17 residues. Trimming left V 5 bases short and J 7 bases short, with 23 bases between. Germline CDR1 reads SEHNR; CDR2 reads FQNEAQ (reference sequence). CDR3 protein: CASSLTVSGRRGEKLFF. CDR3 DNA: TGTGCCAGCAGCCTTACCGTCTCGGGCAGGAGGGGTGAAAAACTGTTTTTT. Full variable domain (missing parts from reference TRBV7-9 and TRBJ1-4): DTGVSQNPRHKITKRGQNVTFRCDPISEHNRLYWYRQTLGQGPEFLTYFQNEAQLEKSRLLSDRFSAERPKGSFSTLEIQRTEQGDSAMYLCASSLTVSGRRGEKLFFGSGTQLSVL.

This sequence joins TRBV19 and TRBJ2-5; 12 nucleotides match TRBD2. The V gene's germline CDR1 is LNHDA and CDR2 SQIVND (reference sequence). J was trimmed by 5 bases and V by 6 bases; bases with no gene match: 7. The CDR3 is 15 amino acids. The CDR3 coding sequence is TGTGCCAGTAGACGACTAGCGGGAGCCCGGGAGACCCAGTACTTC. Its translation is CASRRLAGARETQYF.

Concerning this clone itself: The junction differs from germline at one of its ends, possibly a read error. The chain links TRBV19 to TRBJ2-7; D unclear. Germline CDR1 is LNHDA and CDR2 is SQIVND (reference sequence). The CDR3 totals 14 residues. CDR3 region: CASSTKRSSDEQYF. The CDR3, as DNA: TGTGCCAGTAGTACAAAGAGGTCCTCCGACGAGCAGTACTTC.

V usage is TRBV7-9 and J usage is TRBJ1-4; D gene uncertain. The CDR3 consists of 16 residues. V lost 4 bases and J 4 bases, leaving 16 bases between the germline ends. In germline, CDR1 is SEHNR, CDR2 FQNEAQ (reference sequence). CDR3 coding DNA: TGTGCCAGCAGCTCGACACCGCCTGGGAGTAATGAAAAACTGTTTTTT. Translated, it gives CASSSTPPGSNEKLFF.

The chain is built from TRBV11-2 and TRBJ2-5; 9 bases fit TRBD2. With V trimmed by 4 bases and J by 2 bases, 14 bases remained unmatched. The CDR3 sequence is 18 residues long. Germline CDR1 is SGHAT and CDR2 is FQNNGV. Written as DNA, the CDR3 is TGTGCCAGCAGCTCCCATTTGGCGGGAGGGCCGGGTCAAGAGACCCAGTACTTC. Translated: CASSSHLAGGPGQETQYF.

The gene calls are TRBV19 and TRBJ2-1; weak D call: TRBD1 (5 bases). The CDR3 sequence is 15 residues long. V lost 6 bases, J lost 7 bases, and 19 bases lay in between. Germline lookup yields CDR1 LNHDA and CDR2 SQIVND (reference sequence). This chain's CDR3 is CASRTSTATTNEQFF. The CDR3 DNA reads TGTGCCAGTAGGACCTCGACAGCTACCACGAATGAGCAGTTCTTC. Variable domain in full (rest from reference TRBV19 and TRBJ2-1): DGGITQSPKYLFRKEGQNVTLSCEQNLNHDAMYWYRQDPGQGLRLIYYSQIVNDFQKGDIAEGYSVSREKKESFPLTVTSAQKNPTAFYLCASRTSTATTNEQFFGPGTRLTVL.

CDR3 residues: CASSVVQGPAGGNTIYF. CDR3 coding DNA: TGTGCCAGCAGCGTAGTCCAGGGGCCCGCAGGTGGAAACACCATATATTTT. The chain is built from TRBV9 and TRBJ1-3, with TRBD1 as a possible D gene (6 bases). Trimming took off 0 bases at V and 3 bases at J, with 16 bases between the two ends. The CDR3 covers 17 residues. The V gene's germline CDR1 is SGDLS and CDR2 YYNGEE. Full variable domain (outside the CDR3, taken from reference TRBV9 and TRBJ1-3): DSGVTQTPKHLITATGQRVTLRCSPRSGDLSVYWYQQSLDQGLQFLIQYYNGEERAKGNILERFSAQQFPDLHSELNLSSLELGDSALYFCASSVVQGPAGGNTIYFGEGSWLTVV.

The table lists this clone with a count of one. V usage is TRBV9 and J usage is TRBJ2-2; TRBD1 might be the D (5 bases). Germline CDR1 is SGDLS and CDR2 is YYNGEE. V gave up 4 bases and J gave up 4 bases, with 20 bases separating them. The CDR3 loop spans 17 amino acids. DNA for the CDR3: TGTGCCAGCAGCTCCAAAGCCCAGGGTTTTTTCACCGGGGAGCTGTTTTTT. Protein product: CASSSKAQGFFTGELFF.

This clone occurred once. The chain recombines TRBV28 with TRBJ2-7, with TRBD2 matching 10 bases. The germline CDR1 and CDR2 sequences are MDHEN and SYDVKM. This CDR3 comprises 15 residues. Trimming took 1 base from V and 4 from J; bases not matched to a gene: 4. Here the CDR3 reads CASSLSGLAIYEQYF. For the CDR3, the DNA is TGTGCCAGCAGTTTATCGGGACTAGCGATTTACGAGCAGTACTTC.

The gene calls are TRBV7-6 and TRBJ2-7; D remains unclear. Germline CDR1 SGHVS, CDR2 FNYEAQ. CDR3 length equals 15 residues. Trimming removed 1 base at V and 0 bases at J, with 10 bases between. As DNA, the CDR3 is TGTGCCAGCAGCTTAGAAGCAGGCGCCTCCTACGAGCAGTACTTC. Residues: CASSLEAGASYEQYF.

J is TRBJ2-3 and V is TRBV7-2; weak D call: TRBD2 (5 bases). V lost 2 bases to trimming and J lost 2 bases, with 11 bases between them. The CDR3 is 15 amino acids. Per the germline V gene, CDR1 is SGHTA and CDR2 is FQGNSA. CDR3 sequence (DNA): TGTGCCAGCAGCTTATCGAGGGCGCCCACAGATACGCAGTATTTT. Its translation is CASSLSRAPTDTQYF.

J is TRBJ1-5 and V is TRBV7-9, with 7 bases fitting TRBD1. V shed 1 base and J 11 bases; nucleotides not matched to a gene: 2. This CDR3 has 12 residues. The germline gives CDR1 SEHNR, CDR2 FQNEAQ (reference sequence). The CDR3 loop reads CASSLEGQSQHF. DNA of the CDR3: TGTGCCAGCAGCTTAGAGGGACAGTCCCAGCATTTT.

The rearrangement joins TRBV9 to TRBJ2-4, with TRBD1 identical over 9 bases. Germline trimming cut 4 bases from V and 4 bases from J; bases unmatched to any gene: 9. The CDR3 has 16 residues. Germline CDR1 is SGDLS and CDR2 is YYNGEE. CDR3 sequence: CASSPRTGTGKNIQYF. CDR3 bases: TGTGCCAGCAGCCCCCGCACCGGGACAGGGAAAAACATTCAGTACTTC. The entire variable domain, with the rest obtained from reference TRBV9 and TRBJ2-4, is as follows: DSGVTQTPKHLITATGQRVTLRCSPRSGDLSVYWYQQSLDQGLQFLIQYYNGEERAKGNILERFSAQQFPDLHSELNLSSLELGDSALYFCASSPRTGTGKNIQYFGAGTRLSVL.

The chain carries TRBV4-2 and TRBJ1-1; TRBD1 matches at 7 bases. Germline CDR1 is LGHNA and CDR2 is YNFKEQ. The J segment lost 4 bases and the V segment lost 2 bases, leaving 7 bases of the junction unmatched. The CDR3 sequence is 15 residues long. The CDR3 region is CASSQQQGKGTEAFF. The CDR3 nucleotides read TGTGCCAGCAGCCAACAACAGGGGAAAGGCACTGAAGCTTTCTTT.